A selection of T cell receptor beta chains follows, all from one sample in a study of OX40 agonist ivuxolimab in advanced cancers. The method was immunoSEQ multiplex PCR; TCRdb's version includes in-frame clones alone and lacks a portion of them. This repertoire shows about 35,000 clones, around 84% found once; its top ten account for 12%. This material consisted of CD4+ or CD8+ T cells sorted from blood, taken in a trial of the OX40 agonist ivuxolimab. The receptors derive from an adult with an advanced solid tumor such as melanoma, head and neck, liver or kidney cancer. Each CDR3 is given without its conserved first and last residue.

J | V | CDR3
TRBJ1-1 | TRBV7-8 | ASSLTVGNTEAF
TRBJ1-1 | TRBV5-5 | ASSLSVNTEAF
TRBJ1-4 | TRBV14 | ASSRLTGGAGEKLF
TRBJ2-1 | TRBV15 | ATSTGLAGIISYNEQF
TRBJ2-3 | TRBV19 | ASSIRRGPDTQY
TRBJ2-6 | TRBV2 | ASSTSSGANVLT
TRBJ2-3 | TRBV9 | ASSVEGGPDTQY
TRBJ1-2 | TRBV12-5 | ASGLSGYGYT
TRBJ2-1 | TRBV19 | ASSITVSSYNEQF
TRBJ2-3 | TRBV13 | ASSLVRTSGTATDTQY
TRBJ2-7 | TRBV9 | ASSPRGSALNYEQY
TRBJ2-7 | TRBV5-4 | ASSPPGQGSYEQY
TRBJ1-1 | TRBV14 | ASSQDAPGLMNTEAF
TRBJ1-2 | TRBV4-3 | ASSQDGTGRSVT
TRBJ1-5 | TRBV6-5 | ASTRGSGQPQH
TRBJ2-7 | TRBV5-6 | ASSFGTGEYEQY
TRBJ2-7 | TRBV9 | ASSPRTGGPEQY
TRBJ2-7 | TRBV29-1 | SVDGSGSSYEQY
TRBJ1-5 | TRBV4-1 | ASSHGQGRGQPQH
TRBJ2-7 | TRBV9 | ASSVAAGTGTYEQY
TRBJ2-1 | TRBV2 | ASSEASGIYNEQF
TRBJ1-5 | TRBV9 | ASSADLGFSPQH
TRBJ2-1 | TRBV7-3 | ASSSPPEVEQF
TRBJ2-4 | TRBV15 | ATSRVGAGTNIQY
TRBJ2-3 | TRBV4-1 | ASRHRSGGTDTQY
TRBJ2-2 | TRBV9 | ASSVVDGELF
TRBJ1-1 | TRBV19 | ASSMPAGQNTEAF
TRBJ2-3 | TRBV7-9 | ASSGATGYTQY
TRBJ1-4 | TRBV6-5 | ASSGQGAEKLF
TRBJ2-7 | TRBV6-1 | ASSEETGGANEQY
TRBJ1-2 | TRBV27 | ASSSSAALALKSAAGYT
TRBJ2-7 | TRBV9 | ASSPDGISYEQY
TRBJ1-1 | TRBV28 | ASSSRTGGRMNTEAF
TRBJ1-1 | TRBV7-9 | ASSARQRNTEAF
TRBJ2-3 | TRBV29-1 | SVEADRPDTQY
TRBJ1-6 | TRBV23-1 | ASSPDTNSPLH
TRBJ2-7 | TRBV10-1 | ASSEPVSGGAA
TRBJ2-7 | TRBV4-3 | ASSQGTGRYEQY
TRBJ2-7 | TRBV7-2 | ASSLGQDRAYEQY
TRBJ1-1 | TRBV6-6 | ASSYSSLSGTEAF
TRBJ2-7 | TRBV28 | ASSLLPGTGLYEQY
TRBJ1-1 | TRBV6-6 | ASSLTGIGRNTEAF